A selection of T cell receptor beta chains follows, all from one sample in a study of shared clonotypes between healthy human individuals. Only in-frame clones appear in the TCRdb table, and some are missing; sequencing was by immunoSEQ multiplex PCR. The table records millions of clones, about 95% of them present only once. Sequencing input: naive CD8+ T cells sorted from blood. These receptors came from a young man in good health. Each CDR3 is given with its conserved first and last residue. A D gene is named only where the DNA matches it firmly. Some rows have no size entry. The others give once, few or many, or a class for an expanded clone.

d_call clone_size j_call v_call cdr3_nt cdr3_aa
- - TRBJ2-7 TRBV6-1 TGTGCCAGCAGTGAGGATGCTACCTACGAGCAGTACTTC CASSEDATYEQYF
- - TRBJ1-5 TRBV6-4 TGTGCCAGCAGCCCGACTTGGGGTCAGCCCCAGCATTTT CASSPTWGQPQHF
- - TRBJ2-5 TRBV2 TGTGCCAGCAGTAAAGAGACCCAGTACTTC CASSKETQYF
- - TRBJ2-1 TRBV6-5 TGTGCCAGCAGTTACGGTGGTGAGCAGTTCTTC CASSYGGEQFF
- - TRBJ1-6 TRBV27 TGTGCCAGCAGTCATATGGGGCCAGGGATGAATTCACCCCTCCACTTT CASSHMGPGMNSPLHF
- once TRBJ2-7 TRBV5-6 TGTGCCAGCAGCTTGTCCCTCACCTACGAGCAGTACTTC CASSLSLTYEQYF
TRBD1 - TRBJ2-7 TRBV7-9 TGTGCCAGCAGCCTAGAGGACAGGGGCTACGAGCAGTACTTC CASSLEDRGYEQYF
- once TRBJ2-2 TRBV7-8 TGTGCCAGCAGCTTAGAGGGAGCCCTGGGGATTACCGGGGAGCTGTTTTTT CASSLEGALGITGELFF
- - TRBJ2-1 TRBV7-8 TGTGCCAGCAGCTTAGACCCAAGCTCCTACAATGAGCAGTTCTTC CASSLDPSSYNEQFF
- - TRBJ2-7 TRBV5-6 TGTGCCAGCAGCTTGGATAGCAGCCCCTACGAGCAGTACTTC CASSLDSSPYEQYF
- - TRBJ1-1 TRBV4-3 TGCGCCAGCAGCCACGCGATCGGGAACACTGAAGCTTTCTTT CASSHAIGNTEAFF
- - TRBJ2-7 TRBV11-3 TGTGCCAGCAGCGACGGACCTGGCTACGAGCAGTACTTC CASSDGPGYEQYF
- - TRBJ2-5 TRBV4-1 TGCGCCAGCAGCCAAGTAATGGCCGAAGAGACCCAGTACTTC CASSQVMAEETQYF
TRBD1 - TRBJ2-7 TRBV2 TGTGCCAATTTCGGGGACAGCCTCTCCTACGAGCAGTACTTC CANFGDSLSYEQYF
TRBD1 - TRBJ1-5 TRBV28 TGTGCCAGCAGTTTGGGGGACAGGAAGAAGCCCCAGCATTTT CASSLGDRKKPQHF
- - TRBJ1-3 TRBV10-3 TGTGCCATCAGTGAGGGGCATCCGACGTTAGGAAACACCATATATTTT CAISEGHPTLGNTIYF
TRBD1 - TRBJ1-4 TRBV30 TGTGCCTGGAAAGGAGGGACAGGGCCTACGGAAAAACTGTTTTTT CAWKGGTGPTEKLFF
- - TRBJ2-3 TRBV5-1 TGCGCCAGCAGCTTGGACAGTGGGTTTGGTACGCAGTATTTT CASSLDSGFGTQYF
- - TRBJ1-2 TRBV30 TGTGCCTGGATGGCCCTGACAGAGATATATGGCTACACCTTC CAWMALTEIYGYTF
TRBD2 - TRBJ2-7 TRBV15 TGTGCCACCAGCAGAGATTCCAGCGGGAGCTACGAGCAGTACTTC CATSRDSSGSYEQYF
TRBD1 - TRBJ1-2 TRBV5-4 TGTGCCAGCACCTCAGGGGGAGGTGGCTACACCTTC CASTSGGGGYTF
- - TRBJ2-7 TRBV4-1 TGCGCCAGCAGCCATCAGTGGCCGTACGAGCAGTACTTC CASSHQWPYEQYF
- - TRBJ1-5 TRBV19 TGTGCCAGTAGTATAGTTCCGGGATCGGGACAGCCCCAGCATTTT CASSIVPGSGQPQHF
TRBD1 - TRBJ1-2 TRBV7-9 TGTGCCAGCAGCTTAAGTACAGGGGAAGGCTACACCTTC CASSLSTGEGYTF
- - TRBJ2-4 TRBV6-5 TGTGCCAGCAGCCCCATTGTAGGGGATGGGCACATTCAGTACTTC CASSPIVGDGHIQYF
TRBD2 - TRBJ2-7 TRBV10-3 TGTGCCATCAGTGAGGGGACTAGCTACGAGCAGTACTTC CAISEGTSYEQYF
- - TRBJ1-2 TRBV7-9 TGTGCCAGCAGCTTAGTGTGGGGTCCCGATGGCTACACCTTC CASSLVWGPDGYTF
TRBD2 - TRBJ2-7 TRBV27 TGTGCCAGCAGTCAGAGTCAACTAGCGGGAGTCTACGAGCAGTACTTC CASSQSQLAGVYEQYF
TRBD1 - TRBJ2-5 TRBV7-3 TGTGCCAGCAGCCCGACAGGGGGCGAGACCCAGTACTTC CASSPTGGETQYF
- once TRBJ2-7 TRBV4-1 TGCGCCAGCAGCCTGAAACAATCCTCATACGAGCAGTACTTC CASSLKQSSYEQYF
- - TRBJ2-5 TRBV5-4 TGTGCCAGCAGCCCGAACAGGGCGCCGTACCAAGAGACCCAGTACTTC CASSPNRAPYQETQYF
- - TRBJ1-2 TRBV7-2 TGTGCCAGCAGCTTAGCGGGGGGGGACTATGGCTACACCTTC CASSLAGGDYGYTF
- - TRBJ1-2 TRBV29-1 TGCAGCGTTGTCCCCCGCGGCTTCTATGGCTACACCTTC CSVVPRGFYGYTF
- - TRBJ1-1 TRBV19 TGTGCCAGTAGCGTCGGCCTGAACACTGAAGCTTTCTTT CASSVGLNTEAFF
- once TRBJ1-6 TRBV6-5 TGTGCCAGCAGTTACTCTAAGGGTTCGTTTAATTCACCCCTCCACTTT CASSYSKGSFNSPLHF